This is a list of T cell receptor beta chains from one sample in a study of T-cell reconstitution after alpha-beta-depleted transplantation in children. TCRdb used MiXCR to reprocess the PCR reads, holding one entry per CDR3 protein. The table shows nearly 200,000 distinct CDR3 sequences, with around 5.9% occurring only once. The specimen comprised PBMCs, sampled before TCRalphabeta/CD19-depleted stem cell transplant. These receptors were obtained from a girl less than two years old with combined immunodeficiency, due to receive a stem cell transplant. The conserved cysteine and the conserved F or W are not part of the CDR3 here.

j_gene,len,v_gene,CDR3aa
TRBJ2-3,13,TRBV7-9,ASIPARRLADTQY
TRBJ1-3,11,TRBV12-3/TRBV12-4,ASSLPPANTIY
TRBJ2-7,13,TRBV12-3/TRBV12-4,ASSAPHRSSYEQY
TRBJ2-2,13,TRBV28,ASSLQAGWTGELF
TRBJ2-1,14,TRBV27,ASSFGGLGKGNEQF
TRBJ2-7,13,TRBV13,ASSFLSESRYEQY
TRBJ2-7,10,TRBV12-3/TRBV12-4,ASSPVIDQQY
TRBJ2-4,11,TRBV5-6,ASSRVGQNIQY
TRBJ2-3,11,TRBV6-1,ASSPFTTDTQY
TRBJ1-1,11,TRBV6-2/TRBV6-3,ASSPEVDTEAF
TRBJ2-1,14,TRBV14,ASSQLAWASYNEQF
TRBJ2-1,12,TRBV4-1,ASSHQSSYNEQF
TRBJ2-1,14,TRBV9,ASSVESSGIWDEQF
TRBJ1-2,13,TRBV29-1,SVDIGAEPNYGYT
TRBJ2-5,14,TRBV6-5,ASSYSKGGSGETQY
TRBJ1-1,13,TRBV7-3,ASSQTGTLNTEAF
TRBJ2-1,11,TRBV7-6,ASSLHGNPEQF
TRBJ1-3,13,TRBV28,ASSFITVSGNTIY
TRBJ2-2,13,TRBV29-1,SVEVVGIHDGELF
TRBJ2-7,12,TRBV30,AWSVVGEYYEQY
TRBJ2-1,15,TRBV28,ASSMRRTRASYNEQF
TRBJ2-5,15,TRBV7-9,ASSSPLLAGAEETQY
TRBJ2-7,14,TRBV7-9,ASSLLGEGSSYEQY
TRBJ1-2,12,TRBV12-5,ASGLPVTGKGYT
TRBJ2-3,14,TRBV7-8,ASRAALAHGPDTQY
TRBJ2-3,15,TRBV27,ASDETGLLPTPDTQY
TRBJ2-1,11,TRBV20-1,SARVGEHNEQF
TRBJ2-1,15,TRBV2,ASRLGLAGEKVREQF
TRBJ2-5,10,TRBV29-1,SVEHPQETQY
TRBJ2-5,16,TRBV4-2,ASSQDRAWAGTKETQY
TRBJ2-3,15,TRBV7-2,ASSLGVLASGTDTQY
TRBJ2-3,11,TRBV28,ASIARDTDTQY
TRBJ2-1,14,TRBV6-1,ASTRFVGGGDNEQF
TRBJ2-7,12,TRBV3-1,ASSDGRMTYEQY
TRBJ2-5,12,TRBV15,ATSRDHREETQY
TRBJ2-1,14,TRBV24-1,ATSDRGAQASYEQF
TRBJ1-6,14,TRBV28,ASSFTKPGHNSPLH
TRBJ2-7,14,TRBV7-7,ASILFPGASPYEQY
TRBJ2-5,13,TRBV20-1,SASIPGRLQETQY
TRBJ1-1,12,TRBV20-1,SAPRPYMNTEAF
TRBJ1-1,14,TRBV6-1,ASSPNRKHMNTEAF
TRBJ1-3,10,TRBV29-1,SVEVKVNTIY